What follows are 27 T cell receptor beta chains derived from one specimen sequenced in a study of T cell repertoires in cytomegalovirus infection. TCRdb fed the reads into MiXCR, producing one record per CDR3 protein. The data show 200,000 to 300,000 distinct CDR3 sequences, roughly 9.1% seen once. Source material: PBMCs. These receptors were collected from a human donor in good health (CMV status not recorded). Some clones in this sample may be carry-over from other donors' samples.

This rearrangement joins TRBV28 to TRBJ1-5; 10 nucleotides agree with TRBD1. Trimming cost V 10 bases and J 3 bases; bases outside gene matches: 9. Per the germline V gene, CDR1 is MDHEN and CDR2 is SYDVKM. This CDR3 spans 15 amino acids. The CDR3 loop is CATKTGGSINQPQHF. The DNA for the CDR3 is TGTGCCACCAAGACAGGGGGCTCCATCAATCAGCCCCAGCATTTT.

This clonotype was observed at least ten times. CDR3 in DNA: TGTGCCAGCATCCTAGGGGGGGGGGGCGGGGAGACCCAGTACTTC. Its translation is CASILGGGGGETQYF. The rearrangement uses TRBV7-2 and TRBJ2-5; D might be TRBD2 (7 bases). This CDR3 region has 15 residues. The ends were cut back, 7 bases at V and 5 bases at J, with 20 bases in the middle. Germline V gene lookup returns CDR1 SGHTA and CDR2 FQGNSA.

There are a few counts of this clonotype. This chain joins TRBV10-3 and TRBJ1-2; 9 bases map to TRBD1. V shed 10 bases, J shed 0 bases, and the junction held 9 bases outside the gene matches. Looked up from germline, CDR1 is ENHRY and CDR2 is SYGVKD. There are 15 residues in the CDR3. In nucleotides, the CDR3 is TGTGCCACCCTCCCGGGACAGGGACCTAACTATGGCTACACCTTC. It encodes CATLPGQGPNYGYTF.

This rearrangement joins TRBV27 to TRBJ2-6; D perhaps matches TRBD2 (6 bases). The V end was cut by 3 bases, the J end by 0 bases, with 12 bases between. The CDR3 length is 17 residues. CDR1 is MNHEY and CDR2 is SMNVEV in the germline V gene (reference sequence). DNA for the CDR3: TGTGCCAGCAGTTTCGGGGGACCTGGCTCTGGGGCCAACGTCCTGACTTTC. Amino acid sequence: CASSFGGPGSGANVLTF. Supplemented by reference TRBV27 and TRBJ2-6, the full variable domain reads EAQVTQNPRYLITVTGKKLTVTCSQNMNHEYMSWYRQDPGLGLRQIYYSMNVEVTDKGDVPEGYKVSRKEKRNFPLILESPSPNQTSLYFCASSFGGPGSGANVLTFGAGSRLTVL.

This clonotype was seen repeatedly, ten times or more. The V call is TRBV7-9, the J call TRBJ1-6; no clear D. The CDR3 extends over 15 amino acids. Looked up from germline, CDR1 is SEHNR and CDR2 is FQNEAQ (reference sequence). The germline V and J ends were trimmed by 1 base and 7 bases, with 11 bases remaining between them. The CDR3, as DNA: TGTGCCAGCAGCTTAGTTGGACGGTACAATTCACCCCTCCACTTT. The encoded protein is CASSLVGRYNSPLHF.

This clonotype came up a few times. CDR3 residues: CASSPQDWTDTQYF. CDR3 nucleotides: TGTGCCAGCAGCCCCCAAGATTGGACAGATACGCAGTATTTT. The V and J genes are TRBV14 and TRBJ2-3; unclear D gene. CDR1 is SGHDN and CDR2 is FVKESK in the germline V gene. This CDR3 has 14 amino acids. Trimming removed 4 bases at V and 3 bases at J, with 11 bases between.

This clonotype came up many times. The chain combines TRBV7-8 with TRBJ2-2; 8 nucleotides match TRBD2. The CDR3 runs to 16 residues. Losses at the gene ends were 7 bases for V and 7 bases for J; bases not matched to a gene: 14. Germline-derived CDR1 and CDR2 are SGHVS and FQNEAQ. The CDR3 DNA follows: TGTGCCAGCATTTCCGGCGGGGGGCGAGGACTCGGGGAGCTGTTTTTT. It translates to CASISGGGRGLGELFF.

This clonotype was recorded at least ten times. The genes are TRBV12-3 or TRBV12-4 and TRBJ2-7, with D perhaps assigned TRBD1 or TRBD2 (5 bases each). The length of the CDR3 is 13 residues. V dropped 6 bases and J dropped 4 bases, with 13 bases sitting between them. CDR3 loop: CASRPGPFYEQYF. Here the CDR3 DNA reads TGTGCCAGCAGGCCGGGACCCTTTTACGAGCAGTACTTC.

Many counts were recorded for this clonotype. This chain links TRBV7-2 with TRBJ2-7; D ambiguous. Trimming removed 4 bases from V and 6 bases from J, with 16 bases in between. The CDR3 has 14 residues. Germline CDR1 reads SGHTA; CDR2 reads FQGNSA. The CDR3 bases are TGTGCCAGCAGCTATGTGCGGCGAAGCGCCGAGCAGTACTTC. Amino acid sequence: CASSYVRRSAEQYF.

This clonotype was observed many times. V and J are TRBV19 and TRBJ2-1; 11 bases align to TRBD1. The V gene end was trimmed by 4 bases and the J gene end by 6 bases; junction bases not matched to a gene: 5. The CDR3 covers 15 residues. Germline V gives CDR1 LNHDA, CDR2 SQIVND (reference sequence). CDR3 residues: CASSTSGTGGNEQFF. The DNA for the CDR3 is TGTGCCAGTAGTACATCCGGGACAGGGGGCAATGAGCAGTTCTTC.

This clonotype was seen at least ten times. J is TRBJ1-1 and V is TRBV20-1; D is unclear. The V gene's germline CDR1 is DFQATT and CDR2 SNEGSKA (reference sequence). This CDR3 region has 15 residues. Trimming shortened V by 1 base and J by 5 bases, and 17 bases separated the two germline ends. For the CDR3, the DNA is TGCAGTGCTAGAGCCATTAGCCTTGGATGGACTGAAGCTTTCTTT. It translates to CSARAISLGWTEAFF.

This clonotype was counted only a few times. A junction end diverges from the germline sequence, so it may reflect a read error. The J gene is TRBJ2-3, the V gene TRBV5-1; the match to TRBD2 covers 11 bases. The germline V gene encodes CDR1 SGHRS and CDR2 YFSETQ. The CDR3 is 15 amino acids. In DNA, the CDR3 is TGCGCCAGCAGCTTGGTAAGGGCGGAACTAGCGGGAGTGGATTTT. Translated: CASSLVRAELAGVDF.

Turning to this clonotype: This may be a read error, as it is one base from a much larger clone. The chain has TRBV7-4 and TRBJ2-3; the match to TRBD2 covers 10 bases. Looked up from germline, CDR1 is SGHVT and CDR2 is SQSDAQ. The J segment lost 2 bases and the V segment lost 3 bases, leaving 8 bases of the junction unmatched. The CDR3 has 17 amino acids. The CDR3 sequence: CASSLGTSVGSTDTQYF. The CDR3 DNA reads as TGTGCCAGCAGCTTGGGGACTAGCGTGGGCTCCACAGATACGCAGTATTTT.

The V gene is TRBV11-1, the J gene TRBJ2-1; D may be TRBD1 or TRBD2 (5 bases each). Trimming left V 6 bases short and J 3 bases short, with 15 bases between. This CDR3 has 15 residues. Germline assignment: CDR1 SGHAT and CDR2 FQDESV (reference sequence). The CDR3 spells CASRRTGTDYNEQFF. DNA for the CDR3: TGTGCCAGCAGACGTACCGGGACGGACTACAATGAGCAGTTCTTC.

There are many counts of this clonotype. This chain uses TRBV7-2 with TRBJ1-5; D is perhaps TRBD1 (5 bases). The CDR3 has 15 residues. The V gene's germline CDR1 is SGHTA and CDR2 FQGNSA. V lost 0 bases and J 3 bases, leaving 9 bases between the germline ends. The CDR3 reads CASSLAGQVNQPQHF. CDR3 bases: TGTGCCAGCAGCTTAGCGGGGCAGGTCAATCAGCCCCAGCATTTT.

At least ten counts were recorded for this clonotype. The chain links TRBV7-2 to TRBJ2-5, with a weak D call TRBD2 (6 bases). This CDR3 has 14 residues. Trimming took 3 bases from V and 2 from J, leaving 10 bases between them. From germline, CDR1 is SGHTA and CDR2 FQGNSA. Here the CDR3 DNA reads TGTGCCAGCAGCTTCCCCGGGAGACAAGAGACCCAGTACTTC. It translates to CASSFPGRQETQYF.

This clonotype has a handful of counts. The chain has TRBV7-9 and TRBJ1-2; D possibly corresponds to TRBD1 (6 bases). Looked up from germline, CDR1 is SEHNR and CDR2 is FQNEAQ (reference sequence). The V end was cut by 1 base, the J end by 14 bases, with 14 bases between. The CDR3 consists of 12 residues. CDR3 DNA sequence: TGTGCCAGCAGCTTAGATGACAGGTTTTTGACCTTC. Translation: CASSLDDRFLTF. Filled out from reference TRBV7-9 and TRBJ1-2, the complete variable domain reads DTGVSQNPRHKITKRGQNVTFRCDPISEHNRLYWYRQTLGQGPEFLTYFQNEAQLEKSRLLSDRFSAERPKGSFSTLEIQRTEQGDSAMYLCASSLDDRFLTFGSGTRLTVV.

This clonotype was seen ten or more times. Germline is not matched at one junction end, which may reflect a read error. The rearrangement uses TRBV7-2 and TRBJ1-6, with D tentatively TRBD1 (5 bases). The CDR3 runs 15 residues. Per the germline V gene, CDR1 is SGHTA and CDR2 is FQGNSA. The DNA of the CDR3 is TGTGCCAGCAGCATAGCCGGGGCCACCCGATCACCCCTCCACTTT. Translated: CASSIAGATRSPLHF.

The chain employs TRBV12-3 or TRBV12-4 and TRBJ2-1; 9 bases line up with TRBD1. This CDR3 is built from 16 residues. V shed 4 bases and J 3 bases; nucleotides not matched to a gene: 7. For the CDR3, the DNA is TGTGCCAGCAGTTCATCCGGGACAGGGAACTACAATGAGCAGTTCTTC. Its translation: CASSSSGTGNYNEQFF.

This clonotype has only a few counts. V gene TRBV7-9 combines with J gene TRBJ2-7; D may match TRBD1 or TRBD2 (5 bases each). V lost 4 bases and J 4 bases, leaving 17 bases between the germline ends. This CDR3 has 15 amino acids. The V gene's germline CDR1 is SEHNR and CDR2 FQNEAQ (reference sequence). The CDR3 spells CASSSLGDSGYEQYF. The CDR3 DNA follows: TGTGCCAGCAGCTCCTTGGGGGATTCGGGGTACGAGCAGTACTTC.

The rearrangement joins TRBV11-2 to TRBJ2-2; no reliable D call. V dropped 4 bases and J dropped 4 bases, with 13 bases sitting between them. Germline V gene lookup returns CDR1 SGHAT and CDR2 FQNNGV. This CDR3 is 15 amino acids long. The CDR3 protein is CASSSEAKGTGELFF. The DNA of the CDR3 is TGTGCCAGCAGCTCTGAGGCAAAAGGCACCGGGGAGCTGTTTTTT.

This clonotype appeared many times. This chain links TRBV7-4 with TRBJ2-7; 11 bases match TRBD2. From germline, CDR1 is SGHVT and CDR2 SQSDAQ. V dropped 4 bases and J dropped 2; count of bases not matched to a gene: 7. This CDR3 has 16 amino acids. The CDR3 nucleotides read TGTGCCAGCAGCTCGGGGACTAGCGGTATCCCCTACGAGCAGTACTTC. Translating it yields CASSSGTSGIPYEQYF.

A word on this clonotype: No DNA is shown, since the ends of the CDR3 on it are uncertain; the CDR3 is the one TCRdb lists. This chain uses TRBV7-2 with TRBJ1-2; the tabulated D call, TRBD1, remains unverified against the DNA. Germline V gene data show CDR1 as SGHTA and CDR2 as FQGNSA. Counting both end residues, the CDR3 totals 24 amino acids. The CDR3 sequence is CASSKETGGLNQPQHFGDGSGYTF.

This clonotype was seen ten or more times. The CDR3 DNA reads as TGTGCCAGCAGTAACTACGGATTTAAAGCCTACGAGCAGTACTTC. This codes for CASSNYGFKAYEQYF. The chain recombines TRBV6-6 with TRBJ2-7; the D is unclear. From germline, CDR1 is MNHNY and CDR2 SVGAGI (reference sequence). Trimming took off 5 bases at V and 2 bases at J, with 16 bases between the two ends. CDR3 length: 15 residues.

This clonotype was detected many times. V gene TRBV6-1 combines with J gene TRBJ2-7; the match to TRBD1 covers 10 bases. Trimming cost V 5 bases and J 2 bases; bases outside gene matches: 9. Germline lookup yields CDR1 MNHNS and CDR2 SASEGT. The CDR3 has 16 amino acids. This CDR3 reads CASSRPRDRGTYEQYF. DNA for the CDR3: TGTGCCAGCAGTCGTCCCCGGGACAGGGGCACCTACGAGCAGTACTTC.

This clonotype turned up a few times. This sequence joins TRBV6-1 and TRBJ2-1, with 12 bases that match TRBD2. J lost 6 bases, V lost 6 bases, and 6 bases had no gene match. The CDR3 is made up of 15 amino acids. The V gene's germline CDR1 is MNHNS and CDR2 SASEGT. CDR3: CASRASSGGGNEQFF. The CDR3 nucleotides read TGTGCCAGCAGAGCCTCTAGCGGGGGGGGCAATGAGCAGTTCTTC.

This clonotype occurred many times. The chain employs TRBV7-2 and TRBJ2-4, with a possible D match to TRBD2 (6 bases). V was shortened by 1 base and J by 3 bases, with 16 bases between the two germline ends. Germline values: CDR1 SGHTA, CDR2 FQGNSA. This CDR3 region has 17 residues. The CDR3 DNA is TGTGCCAGCAGCTTAGTCGGGACTGCGGTGGGCAAAAACATTCAGTACTTC. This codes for CASSLVGTAVGKNIQYF.